Each of the 13 T cell receptor beta chains below was sequenced from the same sample in a study of blood T cell repertoires in COVID-19. Libraries were prepared by immunoSEQ multiplex PCR; TCRdb keeps only in-frame clonotypes and omits some of them. The repertoire holds 120,000 to 150,000 clones, over 70% seen once, with 30% to 45% in the top ten. The sample taken for sequencing was peripheral blood. The receptor source for this set is a man aged 50 or older who had recovered from COVID-19.

The genes are TRBV29-1 and TRBJ2-3; D possibly corresponds to TRBD1 (5 bases). V shed 7 bases and J shed 1 base, with 15 bases lying between them. From germline, CDR1 is SQVTM and CDR2 ANQGSEA. This CDR3 has 14 amino acids. The CDR3: CSAHGTGGTDTQYF. CDR3 bases: TGCAGCGCTCACGGTACAGGTGGCACAGATACGCAGTATTTT.

The gene calls are TRBV6-6 and TRBJ1-2; D might be TRBD1 (5 bases). CDR3 length: 17 residues. Trimming stripped 5 bases from V and 0 bases from J, with 19 bases between. Germline V gene data show CDR1 as MNHNY and CDR2 as SVGAGI (reference sequence). The CDR3 sequence is CASSRRTLGKTNYGYTF. The CDR3 region has the DNA TGTGCCAGCAGTCGACGGACACTTGGCAAAACTAACTATGGCTACACCTTC.

Only a few counts were recorded for this clone. The chain uses TRBV7-2 and TRBJ1-2; a weak D match, TRBD1 (6 bases). CDR1 and CDR2 (germline): SGHTA, FQGNSA. The CDR3 spans 13 residues. Deletions cut 6 bases from V and 0 bases from J, with 8 bases between. The CDR3 reads CASRQGANYGYTF. CDR3 nucleotides: TGTGCCAGCAGACAGGGAGCTAACTATGGCTACACCTTC.

The chain joins TRBV7-6 to TRBJ2-2, with 8 bases matching TRBD1. The CDR3 contains 14 residues. J gave up 7 bases and V 6 bases, and 7 bases lay outside the gene matches. CDR1 is SGHVS and CDR2 is FNYEAQ in the germline V gene. In DNA form, the CDR3 reads TGTGCCAGCAGGCCGGACAGGGTGGACGGGGAGCTGTTTTTT. Its translation is CASRPDRVDGELFF. Combining the CDR3 with reference TRBV7-6 and TRBJ2-2 gives the whole variable domain GAGVSQSPRYKVTKRGQDVALRCDPISGHVSLYWYRQALGQGPEFLTYFNYEAQQDKSGLPNDRFSAERPEGSISTLTIQRTEQRDSAMYRCASRPDRVDGELFFGEGSRLTVL.

The rearrangement links TRBV5-1 to TRBJ1-1, with D possibly TRBD1 on 6 matching bases. V gave up 0 bases and J gave up 0 bases, with 9 bases separating them. Germline lookup yields CDR1 SGHRS and CDR2 YFSETQ. The length of the CDR3 is 15 residues. The CDR3 bases are TGCGCCAGCAGCTTGGATCCAGGGGTGAACACTGAAGCTTTCTTT. This sequence encodes CASSLDPGVNTEAFF.

This chain connects TRBV2 to TRBJ1-2; 12 bases are shared with TRBD1. V was clipped by 5 bases and J by 7 bases; unmatched bases: 8. Germline V lookup: CDR1 SNHLY, CDR2 FYNNEI. The CDR3 is made up of 15 amino acids. The CDR3 DNA reads TGTGCCAGCAGTTACTCCGGGACAGGGGGCTTTGGCTACACCTTC. Its protein product is CASSYSGTGGFGYTF. Supplemented by reference TRBV2 and TRBJ1-2, the full variable domain reads EPEVTQTPSHQVTQMGQEVILRCVPISNHLYFYWYRQILGQKVEFLVSFYNNEISEKSEIFDDQFSVERPDGSNFTLKIRSTKLEDSAMYFCASSYSGTGGFGYTFGSGTRLTVV.

This chain links TRBV5-1 with TRBJ2-1, with 8 nucleotides matching TRBD2. In germline, CDR1 is SGHRS, CDR2 YFSETQ. This CDR3 spans 15 amino acids. V shed 0 bases, J shed 8 bases, and the junction held 7 bases outside the gene matches. The CDR3 protein is CASSLEGLAWHEQFF. CDR3 DNA: TGCGCCAGCAGCTTGGAAGGACTAGCCTGGCATGAGCAGTTCTTC.

This clone was counted a few times. CDR3 in amino acids: CASSLDYIGGQRSNQPQHF. In DNA, the CDR3 is TGTGCCAGCAGCTTAGATTATATTGGAGGACAGAGGAGCAATCAGCCCCAGCATTTT. V and J are TRBV7-9 and TRBJ1-5; perhaps TRBD1 as D (6 bases). Germline V gives CDR1 SEHNR, CDR2 FQNEAQ (reference sequence). The germline V and J ends were trimmed by 1 base and 1 base, with 20 bases remaining between them. The CDR3 is 19 residues long.

This chain uses TRBV7-8 with TRBJ2-2; TRBD1 matches 7 bases. The CDR3 runs 16 residues. Germline loops: CDR1 SGHVS, CDR2 FQNEAQ. V dropped 6 bases and J dropped 3; count of bases not matched to a gene: 10. This chain's CDR3 is CASRPSWTGYTGELFF. CDR3 DNA: TGTGCCAGCAGGCCGTCTTGGACAGGCTACACCGGGGAGCTGTTTTTT.

The chain employs TRBV4-2 and TRBJ2-7, with D possibly TRBD1 on 6 matching bases. Germline CDR1 reads LGHNA; CDR2 reads YNFKEQ. The CDR3 runs 16 residues. The V end was cut by 0 bases, the J end by 4 bases, with 16 bases between. The chain's CDR3 is CASSQDRGTDTYEQYF. The CDR3 coding sequence is TGTGCCAGCAGCCAAGATAGGGGGACGGACACTTACGAGCAGTACTTC.

The genes are TRBV30 and TRBJ2-7; 10 positions agree with TRBD2. CDR1 is GTSNPN, CDR2 SVGIG, per germline (reference sequence). V lost 1 base and J lost 2; bases outside the gene matches: 5. The CDR3 consists of 15 residues. The CDR3 DNA reads as TGTGCCTGGAGTGAACCGGGACTAGCGCCCTACGAGCAGTACTTC. Its translation is CAWSEPGLAPYEQYF.

The chain uses TRBV18 and TRBJ1-5; D remains ambiguous. Trimming pared 3 bases from V and 2 bases from J, leaving 8 bases between. This CDR3 is built from 14 residues. CDR1 is KGHSH, CDR2 LQKENI, per germline. This CDR3 is CASSPRSGNQPQHF. The CDR3 coding sequence is TGTGCCAGCTCACCTAGGAGCGGCAATCAGCCCCAGCATTTT.

The chain combines TRBV7-6 with TRBJ2-4; 7 positions agree with TRBD1. J gave up 5 bases and V 5 bases, and 6 bases lay outside the gene matches. The CDR3 runs to 14 residues. Germline lookup yields CDR1 SGHVS and CDR2 FNYEAQ. CDR3 nucleotide sequence: TGTGCCAGCAGCCCCACCGGGACAGAAAACATTCAGTACTTC. Its protein is CASSPTGTENIQYF.